This T cell receptor (beta chain) derives from a study of blood T cell repertoires in COVID-19. Background on the study: Samples taken during acute and convalescent COVID-19 were collected in the United States, Italy and Spain. Sample material is recorded as cDNA or gDNA derived from T cells, B-cell-depleted T cells, or PBMCs.

Per the germline V gene, CDR1 is SGHDN and CDR2 is FVKESK. The CDR3 extends over 15 amino acids. Trimming at V came to 4 bases and at J to 7 bases, leaving 13 bases not matched to a gene. In the original processing: For nucleated cells, counts were estimated from reference gene primer amplification. Sequencing was performed with immunoSEQ multiplex PCR; in TCRdb, only in-frame clones are kept and a portion is missing. Clone size and the V and J calls come from that table; the DNA yielded D and trimming. The sample has under 150,000 clones, around 86% seen once. The rearrangement uses TRBV14 and TRBJ2-7, with 7 bases fitting TRBD1. Sequenced material: peripheral blood. The origin of this receptor is a man older than 75 with acute or convalescent COVID-19. The CDR3 spells CASSLVGGSSEEQYF. The CDR3 region has the DNA TGTGCCAGCAGCCTCGTAGGGGGCTCCTCTGAGGAGCAGTACTTC. The complete variable domain, with remaining parts taken from reference TRBV14 and TRBJ2-7, reads EAGVTQFPSHSVIEKGQTVTLRCDPISGHDNLYWYRRVMGKEIKFLLHFVKESKQDESGMPNNRFLAERTGGTYSTLKVQPAELEDSGVYFCASSLVGGSSEEQYFGPGTRLTVT.